One and the same sample provided the 27 T cell receptor beta chains below, sequenced in a study of T cell changes during pregnancy in multiple sclerosis. TCRdb's table, derived via immunoSEQ multiplex PCR, lists solely in-frame clones and lacks some. The profile shows 80,000 to 130,000 clones, approximately 90% of them singletons. The specimen comprised peripheral blood, sampled in the second trimester of pregnancy. Receptors were obtained from a female donor with multiple sclerosis, enrolled in a pregnancy study.

V and J are TRBV6-6 and TRBJ2-7; D is possibly TRBD2 (5 bases). V gave up 6 bases and J gave up 0 bases, with 12 bases separating them. The length of the CDR3 is 14 residues. Per the germline V gene, CDR1 is MNHNY and CDR2 is SVGAGI (reference sequence). The CDR3 DNA reads as TGTGCCAGCAGCGTCCGGACTGACTCCTACGAGCAGTACTTC. Protein sequence: CASSVRTDSYEQYF.

This clone was recorded a few times. J is TRBJ2-7 and V is TRBV12-5; no firm D call. Germline V gene sequence: CDR1 LGHNT, CDR2 FRNRAP. V was trimmed by 1 base and J by 2 bases, leaving 15 bases between them. The CDR3 consists of 16 residues. CDR3 sequence (DNA): TGTGCTAGTGGTTTGGCGAGAATAATCGTCGCCTACGAGCAGTACTTC. Translated: CASGLARIIVAYEQYF.

V is TRBV7-9 and J is TRBJ1-3; tentative D call: TRBD1 (5 bases). The CDR3 has 16 residues. V was clipped by 5 bases and J by 0 bases, with 14 bases between them. Germline-derived CDR1 and CDR2 are SEHNR and FQNEAQ (reference sequence). The CDR3 nucleotides read TGTGCCAGCAGCCCAATGACAGCGAGCTCTGGAAACACCATATATTTT. Protein sequence: CASSPMTASSGNTIYF.

The gene calls are TRBV29-1 and TRBJ2-7; 11 bases match TRBD1. The V gene's germline CDR1 is SQVTM and CDR2 ANQGSEA. Germline trimming cut 6 bases from V and 5 bases from J; bases unmatched to any gene: 6. The CDR3 consists of 13 residues. CDR3 sequence reads: CSVLGTGGDEQYF. The CDR3 DNA reads as TGCAGCGTGCTGGGGACAGGGGGGGACGAGCAGTACTTC.

The chain uses TRBV2 and TRBJ2-1; TRBD2 agrees at 10 bases. This CDR3 spans 17 amino acids. Germline assignment: CDR1 SNHLY and CDR2 FYNNEI. V gave up 7 bases and J gave up 1 base; unmatched junction bases: 10. CDR3 loop: CASKGNSGRFSYNEQFF. Written as DNA, the CDR3 is TGTGCCAGCAAGGGAAATAGCGGGAGGTTTTCCTACAATGAGCAGTTCTTC.

The rearrangement uses TRBV15 and TRBJ2-5; 15 bases align to TRBD2. The CDR3 loop spans 18 amino acids. V lost 0 bases, J lost 5 bases, and 7 bases stayed unmatched. CDR1 and CDR2 (germline): LNHNV, YYDKDF (reference sequence). The CDR3 loop is CATSRDWTSGGASETQYF. The CDR3 DNA reads as TGTGCCACCAGCAGAGATTGGACTAGCGGGGGGGCCTCGGAGACCCAGTACTTC.

The chain joins TRBV9 to TRBJ1-5; the match to TRBD1 covers 8 bases. The CDR3 is made up of 15 amino acids. CDR1 and CDR2 (germline): SGDLS, YYNGEE. The J segment lost 0 bases and the V segment lost 3 bases, leaving 2 bases of the junction unmatched. CDR3 protein: CASSEGTGSNQPQHF. The CDR3 DNA sequence: TGTGCCAGCAGCGAAGGGACAGGTAGCAATCAGCCCCAGCATTTT.

This clone showed up just once. The J gene is TRBJ2-1, the V gene TRBV19; D gene uncertain. There are 13 residues in the CDR3. Germline V lookup: CDR1 LNHDA, CDR2 SQIVND (reference sequence). With 1 base removed from V and 7 bases from J, the gap between germline ends came to 8 bases. CDR3 sequence: CASSIGWRNEQFF. CDR3 bases: TGTGCCAGTAGTATAGGTTGGCGGAATGAGCAGTTCTTC.

The chain links TRBV6-5 to TRBJ2-7; D remains ambiguous. CDR3 length equals 10 residues. The germline V and J ends were trimmed by 5 bases and 13 bases, with 12 bases remaining between them. Per germline, CDR1 MNHEY and CDR2 SVGAGI. The CDR3, as DNA: TGTGCCAGCAGTGAAGAGTGGTCCTACTTC. It translates to CASSEEWSYF.

J is TRBJ1-1 and V is TRBV2; 10 bases match TRBD1. The J segment lost 6 bases and the V segment lost 5 bases, leaving 21 bases of the junction unmatched. The CDR3 length is 19 residues. Germline loops: CDR1 SNHLY, CDR2 FYNNEI. The CDR3 coding sequence is TGTGCCAGCAGTAAACGCGTAGGGGTCAGGACAGGGGGTCGCGCTGAAGCTTTCTTT. This gives the protein CASSKRVGVRTGGRAEAFF.

The chain combines TRBV6-1 with TRBJ2-4; TRBD2 agrees at 12 bases. Germline V lookup: CDR1 MNHNS, CDR2 SASEGT. V dropped 2 bases and J dropped 9; count of bases not matched to a gene: 5. The CDR3 totals 15 residues. The CDR3 here is CASSEWTSGAGIQYF. The CDR3 region has the DNA TGTGCCAGCAGTGAATGGACTAGCGGGGCCGGCATTCAGTACTTC.

V and J are TRBV10-3 and TRBJ2-5, with D possibly matching TRBD2 (5 bases). The V end lost 6 bases, the J end lost 3 bases, and 5 bases lay between the germline ends. The CDR3 length is 11 residues. CDR1 is ENHRY, CDR2 SYGVKD, per germline. The CDR3 nucleotides are TGTGCCATCAGGAGGGAAGAGACCCAGTACTTC. This sequence encodes CAIRREETQYF.

This chain connects TRBV11-2 to TRBJ2-5; 7 nucleotides agree with TRBD1. Trimming at V came to 5 bases and at J to 5 bases, leaving 11 bases not matched to a gene. Germline loops: CDR1 SGHAT, CDR2 FQNNGV. The CDR3 covers 15 residues. The CDR3 spells CASSISGTVMETQYF. The CDR3 DNA is TGTGCCAGCAGCATATCCGGGACAGTAATGGAGACCCAGTACTTC.

The chain joins TRBV4-1 to TRBJ2-7; 7 bases line up with TRBD1. The V segment lost 3 bases and the J segment 1 base; nucleotides outside the gene matches: 9. The CDR3 length is 16 residues. The germline CDR1 and CDR2 sequences are MGHRA and YSYEKL. The CDR3 reads CASSQLRDSGSYEQYF. CDR3 DNA sequence: TGCGCCAGCAGCCAGCTCCGGGACAGTGGTTCCTACGAGCAGTACTTC.

The rearrangement joins TRBV5-1 to TRBJ1-2; maybe TRBD1 (6 bases). The CDR3 runs 14 residues. V was pared by 0 bases and J by 5 bases, with 11 bases between. Germline CDR1 SGHRS, CDR2 YFSETQ. Here the CDR3 reads CASSLDRERYGYTF. In nucleotides, the CDR3 is TGCGCCAGCAGCTTGGACAGGGAAAGGTATGGCTACACCTTC.

This clone was seen a single time. The genes are TRBV7-2 and TRBJ2-7, with D tentatively TRBD1 (5 bases). Germline values: CDR1 SGHTA, CDR2 FQGNSA. The length of the CDR3 is 14 residues. V lost 3 bases and J 1 base, leaving 10 bases between the germline ends. CDR3 residues: CASSFTQDSYEQYF. The CDR3 DNA sequence: TGTGCCAGCAGCTTCACACAGGATTCCTACGAGCAGTACTTC.

This chain joins TRBV11-2 and TRBJ2-5, with 14 positions matching TRBD2. J gave up 6 bases and V 3 bases, and 6 bases lay outside the gene matches. This CDR3 has 16 amino acids. Germline V lookup: CDR1 SGHAT, CDR2 FQNNGV. The CDR3 sequence: CASSFGTSGSRKTQYF. The CDR3 DNA reads TGTGCCAGCAGCTTCGGGACTAGCGGGAGCAGGAAGACCCAGTACTTC. The full variable domain, rest sourced from reference TRBV11-2 and TRBJ2-5, is EAGVAQSPRYKIIEKRQSVAFWCNPISGHATLYWYQQILGQGPKLLIQFQNNGVVDDSQLPKDRFSAERLKGVDSTLKIQPAKLEDSAVYLCASSFGTSGSRKTQYFGPGTRLLVL.

This chain links TRBV15 with TRBJ1-1; D possibly corresponds to TRBD1 (5 bases). Trimming cost V 6 bases and J 4 bases, with 9 bases left between them. Per the germline V gene, CDR1 is LNHNV and CDR2 is YYDKDF (reference sequence). The CDR3 spans 12 residues. CDR3 bases: TGTGCCACCAGGGAGGGGTTCACTGAAGCTTTCTTT. This codes for CATREGFTEAFF. Full variable domain (outside the CDR3, taken from reference TRBV15 and TRBJ1-1): DAMVIQNPRYQVTQFGKPVTLSCSQTLNHNVMYWYQQKSSQAPKLLFHYYDKDFNNEADTPDNFQSRRPNTSFCFLDIRSPGLGDTAMYLCATREGFTEAFFGQGTRLTVV.

This clone appeared a single time. V is TRBV5-1 and J is TRBJ2-3; TRBD1 is a possible D gene (6 bases). V was clipped by 0 bases and J by 4 bases, with 12 bases between them. The CDR3 has 15 residues. From germline, CDR1 is SGHRS and CDR2 YFSETQ. The CDR3 is CASSLGQGRADTQYF. CDR3 DNA: TGCGCCAGCAGCTTGGGGCAGGGGAGAGCAGATACGCAGTATTTT. Full variable domain (remainder filled in from reference TRBV5-1 and TRBJ2-3): KAGVTQTPRYLIKTRGQQVTLSCSPISGHRSVSWYQQTPGQGLQFLFEYFSETQRNKGNFPGRFSGRQFSNSRSEMNVSTLELGDSALYLCASSLGQGRADTQYFGPGTRLTVL.

This chain links TRBV15 with TRBJ2-7; 10 bases map to TRBD1. CDR3 length: 16 amino acids. V lost 1 base and J lost 4; bases outside the gene matches: 7. CDR1 is LNHNV and CDR2 is YYDKDF in the germline V gene (reference sequence). The CDR3 sequence is CATSRASGTGEYEQYF. In nucleotides, the CDR3 is TGTGCCACCAGCAGAGCTTCCGGGACAGGGGAGTACGAGCAGTACTTC.

This chain uses TRBV5-6 with TRBJ1-2; possible D gene TRBD1, 5 bases. Trimming took 0 bases from V and 1 from J, leaving 10 bases between them. The CDR3 spans 15 residues. The germline CDR1 and CDR2 sequences are SGHDT and YYEEEE. CDR3 in amino acids: CASSLEQTVNYGYTF. The CDR3 DNA reads TGTGCCAGCAGCTTGGAGCAGACAGTTAACTATGGCTACACCTTC.

The gene calls are TRBV7-2 and TRBJ1-2, with 8 bases identical to TRBD1. The CDR3 is made up of 17 amino acids. J gave up 4 bases and V 1 base, and 11 bases lay outside the gene matches. Germline V lookup: CDR1 SGHTA, CDR2 FQGNSA. CDR3: CASSLVSGQGGTYGYTF. The CDR3 nucleotides are TGTGCCAGCAGCTTAGTTTCTGGACAGGGAGGTACCTATGGCTACACCTTC.

The genes are TRBV27 and TRBJ1-2; 7 bases line up with TRBD1. The trim removed 2 bases at V and 8 bases at J, leaving 5 bases unmatched. Germline V gives CDR1 MNHEY, CDR2 SMNVEV (reference sequence). The CDR3 has 13 amino acids. This CDR3 reads CASSLGAGGGYTF. The CDR3 DNA follows: TGTGCCAGCAGTTTAGGGGCAGGGGGAGGCTACACCTTC.

The chain has TRBV6-1 and TRBJ1-2, with TRBD1 matching 8 bases. The CDR3 is 16 amino acids. Germline values: CDR1 MNHNS, CDR2 SASEGT. The J segment lost 3 bases and the V segment lost 3 bases, leaving 9 bases of the junction unmatched. The CDR3 nucleotides are TGTGCCAGCAGTGAGCGACAGGGGTGGAAGTACTATGGCTACACCTTC. Encoded protein: CASSERQGWKYYGYTF.

The chain combines TRBV28 with TRBJ2-5, with D possibly matching TRBD1 (6 bases). In germline, CDR1 is MDHEN, CDR2 SYDVKM. The CDR3 extends over 13 amino acids. V lost 11 bases, J lost 2 bases, and 15 bases lay in between. The CDR3 region is CAAKTGQQETQYF. The CDR3, as DNA: TGTGCCGCCAAAACAGGACAGCAAGAGACCCAGTACTTC.

DNA for the CDR3: TGTGCCAGCAGCCCTAAAAGACAGGGCAACTATGGCTACACCTTC. It codes for CASSPKRQGNYGYTF. V is TRBV28 and J is TRBJ1-2, with TRBD1 matching 7 bases. The CDR3 is 15 amino acids. V lost 6 bases, J lost 2 bases, and 9 bases stayed unmatched. Germline CDR1 is MDHEN and CDR2 is SYDVKM.

J is TRBJ1-2 and V is TRBV29-1; D remains unclear. The CDR3 is 11 amino acids. The V end lost 3 bases, the J end lost 8 bases, and 10 bases lay between the germline ends. Germline values: CDR1 SQVTM, CDR2 ANQGSEA. The CDR3 coding sequence is TGCAGCGTTGAGCATGGGCTCGGCTACACCTTC. It is translated as CSVEHGLGYTF.